This TCR beta chain was observed in a study of T cells in Graves' hyperthyroidism and ophthalmopathy. Diagnoses were established using clinical symptoms, serum thyroxine and TRAb, thyroid ultrasound and orbital computed tomography. 9.5 to 10 ml fresh peripheral blood yielded the PBMCs. Per germline, CDR1 SNHLY and CDR2 FYNNEI. The ends were cut back, 5 bases at V and 0 bases at J, with 14 bases in the middle. The CDR3 length is 16 residues. The sample holds many counts of this clonotype. The source material, RNA transcripts, was used to amplify TCR beta CDR3 regions. Carried out on the TCR CDR3, a first-round RT-PCR used the HTBI primer set. TCRdb called the multiplex PCR reads again in MiXCR, with one record for every CDR3 protein. The repertoire holds around 380,000 distinct CDR3 sequences, with about 13% as singletons.

The sample comprised blood. The chain couples TRBV2 to TRBJ1-3, with D hard to call. This TCR came from a man aged 25-40 years with Graves' hyperthyroidism that later progressed to Graves' ophthalmopathy. The chain's CDR3 is CASSYQEPYSGNTIYF. CDR3 coding DNA: TGTGCCAGCAGTTATCAAGAACCTTACTCTGGAAACACCATATATTTT. Full variable domain (rest looked up from reference TRBV2 and TRBJ1-3): EPEVTQTPSHQVTQMGQEVILRCVPISNHLYFYWYRQILGQKVEFLVSFYNNEISEKSEIFDDQFSVERPDGSNFTLKIRSTKLEDSAMYFCASSYQEPYSGNTIYFGEGSWLTVV.